The next 32 T cell receptor beta chains were all read from a single sample in a study of cytomegalovirus exposure and HLA in healthy donors. The PCR used 60 Vbeta and 13 Jbeta primers. The method was immunoSEQ multiplex PCR; TCRdb's version includes in-frame clones alone and lacks a portion of them. The repertoire includes over 150,000 clones, around 80% of them detected once, and roughly 12% sits in the top ten. Sequenced: PBMCs. The receptors shown here come from a man in his thirties or forties in good health and CMV-seropositive.

This clone was seen only once. The chain is built from TRBV5-6 and TRBJ2-5; D gene uncertain. The length of the CDR3 is 14 residues. V dropped 0 bases and J dropped 2 bases, with 8 bases sitting between them. In germline, CDR1 is SGHDT, CDR2 YYEEEE. The CDR3 bases are TGTGCCAGCAGCTTGGCACGTACTCAAGAGACCCAGTACTTC. Encoded protein: CASSLARTQETQYF.

The chain combines TRBV11-2 with TRBJ2-7; possible D gene TRBD2, 6 bases. Trimming pared 5 bases from V and 3 bases from J, leaving 14 bases between. From germline, CDR1 is SGHAT and CDR2 FQNNGV. The CDR3 sequence is 14 residues long. The CDR3 DNA is TGTGCCAGCAGCCGACTAGGCCCGAACTACGAGCAGTACTTC. This gives the protein CASSRLGPNYEQYF.

The chain couples TRBV9 to TRBJ2-1; tentative D call: TRBD2 (5 bases). CDR1 and CDR2 from the germline V gene are SGDLS and YYNGEE. The CDR3 is made up of 16 amino acids. With 4 bases removed from V and 0 bases from J, the gap between germline ends came to 14 bases. The CDR3 DNA follows: TGTGCCAGCAGCCCAGTAGAGGGTGCCTCCTACAATGAGCAGTTCTTC. Residues: CASSPVEGASYNEQFF.

This clone was counted only a few times. J is TRBJ2-7 and V is TRBV6-5; 10 nucleotides line up with TRBD1. Germline CDR1 and CDR2: MNHEY and SVGAGI. CDR3 length: 13 residues. The junction had 3 bases not matched to a gene; V was cut back by 8 bases and J by 2 bases. In nucleotides, the CDR3 is TGTGCCAGCGGGGACAGGGGCCCCTACGAGCAGTACTTC. Protein: CASGDRGPYEQYF.

This chain links TRBV2 with TRBJ2-3, with D possibly matching TRBD2 (5 bases). V was pared by 5 bases and J by 8 bases, with 14 bases between. CDR3 size: 13 residues. In germline, CDR1 is SNHLY, CDR2 FYNNEI. In nucleotides, the CDR3 is TGTGCCAGCAGTCCCCTGACTACCGGTACGCAGTATTTT. Encoded protein: CASSPLTTGTQYF.

The V gene is TRBV6-1, the J gene TRBJ2-1; tentative D call: TRBD1 (5 bases). The V gene lost 2 bases and the J gene lost 5 bases, with 13 bases spanning the gap. CDR1 MNHNS and CDR2 SASEGT come from the germline V gene. The CDR3 has 15 amino acids. CDR3 in amino acids: CASSEITGGNNEQFF. In nucleotides, the CDR3 is TGTGCCAGCAGTGAAATTACAGGTGGGAACAATGAGCAGTTCTTC.

This chain connects TRBV9 to TRBJ1-4, with D tentatively TRBD1 (6 bases). Germline V gene lookup returns CDR1 SGDLS and CDR2 YYNGEE. The CDR3 loop spans 19 amino acids. V was shortened by 3 bases and J by 8 bases, with 29 bases between the two germline ends. This CDR3 reads CASSARGGAGSVTSEKLFF. The CDR3 nucleotides read TGTGCCAGCAGCGCCCGAGGGGGGGCTGGGAGTGTTACAAGCGAAAAACTGTTTTTT.

This sequence joins TRBV5-1 and TRBJ2-7; weak D call: TRBD1 (5 bases). CDR3 length: 13 amino acids. The V and J ends lost 4 bases and 3 bases respectively, with 11 bases between them. CDR1 is SGHRS and CDR2 is YFSETQ in the germline V gene. The CDR3, as DNA: TGCGCCAGCAGCCACAACCAGGGCTACGAGCAGTACTTC. This gives the protein CASSHNQGYEQYF.

The chain's CDR3 is CASSSPPGTGDYEQYF. The DNA for the CDR3 is TGTGCCAGTAGTTCGCCACCCGGGACAGGGGACTACGAGCAGTACTTC. This chain uses TRBV19 with TRBJ2-7, with 10 bases aligning to TRBD1. Germline CDR1 is LNHDA and CDR2 is SQIVND (reference sequence). V dropped 5 bases and J dropped 3; count of bases not matched to a gene: 10. CDR3 size: 16 residues.

V is TRBV7-2 and J is TRBJ2-5; 7 bases are shared with TRBD2. CDR3 length: 16 amino acids. V lost 5 bases and J lost 2; bases outside the gene matches: 11. Germline CDR1 SGHTA, CDR2 FQGNSA. CDR3: CASSPRTAGPQETQYF. The CDR3 nucleotides read TGTGCCAGCAGCCCCCGTACAGCGGGGCCACAAGAGACCCAGTACTTC.

In this sample, this clone turned up once. This sequence joins TRBV6-1 and TRBJ1-2, with a tentative D call TRBD1 (5 bases). The CDR3 covers 13 residues. Germline V gene lookup returns CDR1 MNHNS and CDR2 SASEGT. Trimming took off 5 bases at V and 6 bases at J, with 13 bases between the two ends. The CDR3 reads CASSPDGGNGYTF. CDR3 nucleotides: TGTGCCAGCAGTCCTGACGGGGGGAATGGCTACACCTTC.

The chain uses TRBV28 and TRBJ1-4; D is perhaps TRBD1 (5 bases). The germline V gene encodes CDR1 MDHEN and CDR2 SYDVKM. Trimming took off 6 bases at V and 0 bases at J, with 20 bases between the two ends. The CDR3 has 18 amino acids. CDR3 nucleotide sequence: TGTGCCAGCAGCCCGCTTCGGGGGAGGCGGGCAACTAATGAAAAACTGTTTTTT. This gives the protein CASSPLRGRRATNEKLFF. The complete variable domain, with remaining parts taken from reference TRBV28 and TRBJ1-4, reads DVKVTQSSRYLVKRTGEKVFLECVQDMDHENMFWYRQDPGLGLRLIYFSYDVKMKEKGDIPEGYSVSREKKERFSLILESASTNQTSMYLCASSPLRGRRATNEKLFFGSGTQLSVL.

This chain uses TRBV1 with TRBJ1-5; the D segment call TRBD1 is taken from the table without a DNA check. TRBV1 is classified as a pseudogene. CDR3 size: 15 residues. The CDR3 here is CTSSQEGTGSLTQHF. CDR3 coding DNA: TGCACCAGCAGCCAAGAGGGGACAGGGTCGTTGACCCAGCATTTT.

This clone was seen once. The chain combines TRBV7-3 with TRBJ1-1; D not resolved. Trimming shortened V by 5 bases and J by 4 bases, and 11 bases separated the two germline ends. There are 13 residues in the CDR3. Germline CDR1 is SGHTA and CDR2 is FQGTGA. The CDR3 region is CASSPEGGTEAFF. The CDR3 nucleotides read TGTGCCAGCAGCCCCGAGGGAGGCACTGAAGCTTTCTTT.

The V gene is TRBV19, the J gene TRBJ2-5; D is uncertain. Deletions cut 4 bases from V and 1 base from J, with 13 bases between. This CDR3 has 15 residues. Germline lookup yields CDR1 LNHDA and CDR2 SQIVND (reference sequence). This CDR3 reads CASSSLVAPQETQYF. The CDR3 DNA follows: TGTGCCAGTAGTAGCCTGGTGGCCCCCCAAGAGACCCAGTACTTC.

The J gene is TRBJ2-7, the V gene TRBV28; 7 bases are a match to TRBD1. V lost 6 bases, J lost 4 bases, and 12 bases stayed unmatched. The CDR3 totals 15 residues. Germline CDR1 and CDR2: MDHEN and SYDVKM. The CDR3 DNA reads TGTGCCAGCAGAGGGGCCGCCGGGACAGCTTACGAGCAGTACTTC. Translating gives CASRGAAGTAYEQYF.

The CDR3, as DNA: TGTGCCAGCAGTTTATCGTGGGGGGATGGAAACACCATATATTTT. The encoded protein is CASSLSWGDGNTIYF. The chain combines TRBV28 with TRBJ1-3; tentative D call: TRBD1 (5 bases). Trimming took 1 base from V and 3 from J, leaving 10 bases between them. Germline loops: CDR1 MDHEN, CDR2 SYDVKM. The CDR3 consists of 15 residues.

This chain connects TRBV5-4 to TRBJ1-4; no clear D. The V and J ends lost 4 bases and 8 bases respectively, with 12 bases between them. Germline V lookup: CDR1 SGHNT, CDR2 YYREEE (reference sequence). There are 13 residues in the CDR3. CDR3 amino acids: CASSADPGEKLFF. Written as DNA, the CDR3 is TGTGCCAGCAGCGCGGACCCGGGAGAAAAACTGTTTTTT. Full variable domain (rest looked up from reference TRBV5-4 and TRBJ1-4): ETGVTQSPTHLIKTRGQQVTLRCSSQSGHNTVSWYQQALGQGPQFIFQYYREEENGRGNFPPRFSGLQFPNYSSELNVNALELDDSALYLCASSADPGEKLFFGSGTQLSVL.

The chain joins TRBV11-2 to TRBJ2-7; 7 bases agree with TRBD2. Unmatched junction bases numbered 10, after V lost 5 bases and J lost 3 bases. The CDR3 has 15 residues. Germline-derived CDR1 and CDR2 are SGHAT and FQNNGV. The chain's CDR3 is CASSHGGRGRYEQYF. The CDR3 DNA sequence: TGTGCCAGCAGCCACGGGGGGAGGGGCCGCTACGAGCAGTACTTC.

The gene calls are TRBV11-2 and TRBJ2-1, with TRBD1 as a possible D gene (5 bases). In germline, CDR1 is SGHAT, CDR2 FQNNGV. There are 18 residues in the CDR3. Trimming shortened V by 4 bases and J by 3 bases, and 22 bases separated the two germline ends. CDR3 DNA sequence: TGTGCCAGCAGCTCAGAAGGGTATGGAGACAGAATCTACAATGAGCAGTTCTTC. It codes for CASSSEGYGDRIYNEQFF.

The CDR3 nucleotides are TGTGCCAGCACCGCTTCAGGGGTGCGCACTGAAGCTTTCTTT. Its translation: CASTASGVRTEAFF. This chain joins TRBV2 and TRBJ1-1; weak D call: TRBD1 (6 bases). V was shortened by 7 bases and J by 4 bases, with 16 bases between the two germline ends. The CDR3 length is 14 residues. Per germline, CDR1 SNHLY and CDR2 FYNNEI. Drawing the rest from reference TRBV2 and TRBJ1-1, the complete variable domain is EPEVTQTPSHQVTQMGQEVILRCVPISNHLYFYWYRQILGQKVEFLVSFYNNEISEKSEIFDDQFSVERPDGSNFTLKIRSTKLEDSAMYFCASTASGVRTEAFFGQGTRLTVV.

CDR3 nucleotides: TGTGCCAGCAGCTTACGGGCAGGGGTGTCGGCAGATACGCAGTATTTT. It specifies CASSLRAGVSADTQYF. V and J are TRBV11-2 and TRBJ2-3; perhaps TRBD1 as D (6 bases). V was clipped by 2 bases and J by 4 bases, with 16 bases between them. Germline CDR1 SGHAT, CDR2 FQNNGV. The CDR3 has 16 amino acids.

This sequence joins TRBV28 and TRBJ2-3; D call uncertain. Germline V gene data show CDR1 as MDHEN and CDR2 as SYDVKM. V lost 5 bases, J lost 9 bases, and 15 bases lay in between. This CDR3 is built from 13 residues. The DNA for the CDR3 is TGTGCCAGCAGTCCTGCCCGGGTTAGGACGCAGTATTTT. Translation gives CASSPARVRTQYF.

The chain uses TRBV7-2 and TRBJ2-3; D call uncertain. CDR1 is SGHTA, CDR2 FQGNSA, per germline. The CDR3 length is 13 residues. V lost 5 bases and J 5 bases, leaving 11 bases between the germline ends. CDR3 protein: CASSPLFLDTQYF. CDR3 DNA: TGTGCCAGCAGCCCTTTATTCCTAGATACGCAGTATTTT.

The V gene is TRBV5-8, the J gene TRBJ2-7; maybe TRBD1 (6 bases). The germline V and J ends were trimmed by 1 base and 2 bases, with 13 bases remaining between them. CDR1 and CDR2 (germline): SGHTS, YDEGEE. The CDR3 consists of 15 residues. CDR3 bases: TGTGCCAGCAGCTTGCTCGGTACAGGGCCCTACGAGCAGTACTTC. Protein sequence: CASSLLGTGPYEQYF.

This chain links TRBV10-2 with TRBJ1-5; 11 nucleotides line up with TRBD1. The CDR3 has 14 residues. The trim removed 6 bases at V and 7 bases at J, leaving 5 bases unmatched. The germline gives CDR1 WSHSY, CDR2 SAAADI. In DNA, the CDR3 is TGCGCCAGCAGGGACAGGGGGCGCGGGCAGCCCCAGCATTTT. It is translated as CASRDRGRGQPQHF.

This clone was detected only a few times. The rearrangement uses TRBV19 and TRBJ1-5; 9 bases line up with TRBD1. CDR3 size: 16 residues. V trimming: 5 bases; J trimming: 0 bases; junction bases outside the gene matches: 5. CDR1 is LNHDA and CDR2 is SQIVND in the germline V gene (reference sequence). CDR3 in amino acids: CASSQGTGYSNQPQHF. DNA of the CDR3: TGTGCCAGTAGTCAAGGGACAGGGTATAGCAATCAGCCCCAGCATTTT.

This chain joins TRBV27 and TRBJ2-5, with D tentatively TRBD1 (6 bases). The J call is in doubt because the DNA end fits TRBJ2-7 better. Looked up from germline, CDR1 is MNHEY and CDR2 is SMNVEV (reference sequence). CDR3 length: 16 residues. CDR3: CASLARGQIPPYEQYF. Here the CDR3 DNA reads TGTGCCAGCCTTGCTAGGGGACAAATCCCCCCCTACGAGCAGTACTTC.

With regard to this clone: Different DNA sequences within this sample yield the same CDR3. The chain couples TRBV6-5 to TRBJ2-1; 9 bases fit TRBD1. Germline lookup yields CDR1 MNHEY and CDR2 SVGAGI. The CDR3 is 15 amino acids. V lost 3 bases, J lost 2 bases, and 2 bases stayed unmatched. The CDR3, as DNA: TGTGCCAGCAGTTATCGACAGGGGGCCTACAATGAGCAGTTCTTC. Translating it yields CASSYRQGAYNEQFF.

The chain joins TRBV7-2 to TRBJ2-5, with a possible D match to TRBD1 (6 bases). This CDR3 has 16 amino acids. Germline values: CDR1 SGHTA, CDR2 FQGNSA. Trimming stripped 5 bases from V and 4 bases from J, with 20 bases between. The CDR3 nucleotides read TGTGCCAGCAGCCGTATGACGACAGGTCTGGCAGAGACCCAGTACTTC. Translating gives CASSRMTTGLAETQYF.

This chain connects TRBV5-1 to TRBJ1-1; 11 bases match TRBD1. CDR1 is SGHRS, CDR2 YFSETQ, per germline. V lost 4 bases to trimming and J lost 0 bases; unmatched junction nucleotides: 8. The CDR3 has 17 amino acids. CDR3 protein: CASSSGTGGRMNTEAFF. The DNA for the CDR3 is TGCGCCAGCAGCAGCGGGACAGGGGGACGGATGAACACTGAAGCTTTCTTT.

CDR3 amino acids: CAWLSGRTSYEQYF. The DNA of the CDR3 is TGTGCCTGGCTTTCAGGGCGGACCTCCTACGAGCAGTACTTC. The V and J genes are TRBV30 and TRBJ2-7, with D possibly matching TRBD1 (5 bases). CDR3 length: 14 amino acids. V gave up 5 bases and J gave up 0 bases, with 14 bases separating them. CDR1 is GTSNPN, CDR2 SVGIG, per germline (reference sequence).